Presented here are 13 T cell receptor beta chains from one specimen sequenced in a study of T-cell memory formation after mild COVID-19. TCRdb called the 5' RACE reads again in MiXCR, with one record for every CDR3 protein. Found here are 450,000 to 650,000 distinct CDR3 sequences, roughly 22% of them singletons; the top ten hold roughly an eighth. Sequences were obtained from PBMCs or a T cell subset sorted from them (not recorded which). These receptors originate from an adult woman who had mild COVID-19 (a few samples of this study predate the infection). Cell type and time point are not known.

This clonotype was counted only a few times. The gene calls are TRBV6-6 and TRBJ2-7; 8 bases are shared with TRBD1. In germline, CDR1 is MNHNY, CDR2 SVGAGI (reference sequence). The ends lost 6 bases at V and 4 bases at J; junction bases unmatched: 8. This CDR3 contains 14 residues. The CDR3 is CASRSDRGGYEQYF. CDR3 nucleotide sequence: TGTGCCAGCAGGTCAGACAGGGGAGGATACGAGCAGTACTTC.

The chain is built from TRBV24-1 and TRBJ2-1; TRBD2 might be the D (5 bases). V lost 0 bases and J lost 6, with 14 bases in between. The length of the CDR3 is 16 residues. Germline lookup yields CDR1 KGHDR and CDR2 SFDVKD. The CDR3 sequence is CATSDLIGDKVNEQFF. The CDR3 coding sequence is TGTGCCACCAGTGATTTGATCGGGGATAAGGTCAATGAGCAGTTCTTC.

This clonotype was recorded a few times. The CDR3 DNA reads TGTGCCACCAGCAGAGCGCAAGCGGGGGGGCCAGAGACCCAGTACTTC. This translates into CATSRAQAGGPETQYF. The V gene is TRBV15, the J gene TRBJ2-5; 10 positions agree with TRBD2. The J segment lost 4 bases and the V segment lost 1 base, leaving 6 bases of the junction unmatched. This CDR3 comprises 16 residues. Germline V gene sequence: CDR1 LNHNV, CDR2 YYDKDF (reference sequence).

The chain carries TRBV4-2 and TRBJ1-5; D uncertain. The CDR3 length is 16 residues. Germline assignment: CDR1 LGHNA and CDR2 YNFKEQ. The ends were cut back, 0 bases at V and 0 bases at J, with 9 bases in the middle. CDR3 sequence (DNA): TGTGCCAGCAGCCAAGATCCCCCGAATAGCAATCAGCCCCAGCATTTT. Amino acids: CASSQDPPNSNQPQHF.

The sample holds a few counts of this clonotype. This CDR3 is CAWKIEQGAREQYF. The CDR3 nucleotides are TGTGCCTGGAAAATCGAACAGGGGGCAAGGGAGCAGTACTTC. The chain uses TRBV30 and TRBJ2-7; 9 bases are shared with TRBD1. Trimming removed 4 bases from V and 7 bases from J; junction bases left unmatched: 11. Per germline, CDR1 GTSNPN and CDR2 SVGIG (reference sequence). This CDR3 is 14 amino acids long.

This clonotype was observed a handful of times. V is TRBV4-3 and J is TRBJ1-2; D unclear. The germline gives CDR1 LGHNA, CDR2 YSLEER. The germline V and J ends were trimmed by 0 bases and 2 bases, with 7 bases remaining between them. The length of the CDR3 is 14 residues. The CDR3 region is CASSQDGRNYGYTF. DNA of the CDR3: TGCGCCAGCAGCCAAGATGGGAGAAACTATGGCTACACCTTC.

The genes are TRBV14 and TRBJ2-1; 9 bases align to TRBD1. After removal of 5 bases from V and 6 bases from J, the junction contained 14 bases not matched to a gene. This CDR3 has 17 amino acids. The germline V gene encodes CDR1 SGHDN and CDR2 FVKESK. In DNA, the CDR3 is TGTGCCAGCAGCGCATGGGACAGGGTCAGGTTGGGCAATGAGCAGTTCTTC. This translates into CASSAWDRVRLGNEQFF.

The CDR3 DNA is TGTGCCAGCAGTTTTCGGCAGGGGGCGGGAGCTTTCTTT. Translated, it gives CASSFRQGAGAFF. The chain employs TRBV12-3 or TRBV12-4 and TRBJ1-1; 8 bases map to TRBD1. This CDR3 is 13 amino acids long. With V trimmed by 3 bases and J by 10 bases, 7 bases remained unmatched.

The CDR3 loop is CASSGRKREDFSYEQYF. CDR3 nucleotides: TGTGCCAGCAGTGGGCGTAAGCGGGAGGATTTTTCCTACGAGCAGTACTTC. The chain uses TRBV2 and TRBJ2-7; 9 bases are a match to TRBD2. The CDR3 is made up of 17 amino acids. J lost 1 base, V lost 4 bases, and 11 bases had no gene match. Germline V CDR1 and CDR2: SNHLY, FYNNEI.

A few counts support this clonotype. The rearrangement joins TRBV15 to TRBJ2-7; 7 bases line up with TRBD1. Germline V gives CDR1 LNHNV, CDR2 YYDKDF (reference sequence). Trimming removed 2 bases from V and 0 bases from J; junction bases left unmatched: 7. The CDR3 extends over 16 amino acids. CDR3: CATSRFTGEPSYEQYF. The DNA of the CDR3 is TGTGCCACCAGCAGATTTACAGGGGAACCCTCCTACGAGCAGTACTTC.

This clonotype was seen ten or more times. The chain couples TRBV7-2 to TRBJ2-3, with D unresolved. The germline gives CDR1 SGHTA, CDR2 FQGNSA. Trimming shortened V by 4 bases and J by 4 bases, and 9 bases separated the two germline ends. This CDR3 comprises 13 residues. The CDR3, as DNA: TGTGCCAGCAGCTCGACTCGGGCAGATACGCAGTATTTT. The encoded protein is CASSSTRADTQYF.

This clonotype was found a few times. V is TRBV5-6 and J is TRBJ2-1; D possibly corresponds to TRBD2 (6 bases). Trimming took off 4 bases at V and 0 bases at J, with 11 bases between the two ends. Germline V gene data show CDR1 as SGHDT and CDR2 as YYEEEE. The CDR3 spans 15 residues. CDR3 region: CASSDLANSYNEQFF. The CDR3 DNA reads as TGTGCCAGCAGCGACCTAGCGAACTCCTACAATGAGCAGTTCTTC. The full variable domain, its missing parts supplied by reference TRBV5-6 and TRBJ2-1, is DAGVTQSPTHLIKTRGQQVTLRCSPKSGHDTVSWYQQALGQGPQFIFQYYEEEERQRGNFPDRFSGHQFPNYSSELNVNALLLGDSALYLCASSDLANSYNEQFFGPGTRLTVL.

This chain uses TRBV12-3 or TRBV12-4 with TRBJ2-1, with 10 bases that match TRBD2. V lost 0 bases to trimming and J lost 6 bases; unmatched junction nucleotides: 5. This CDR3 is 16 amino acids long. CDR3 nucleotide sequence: TGTGCCAGCAGTTTAGCGCGACTAGCGGGCCTCAATGAGCAGTTCTTC. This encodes CASSLARLAGLNEQFF.